The present entry profiles one TCR beta chain with its context. The sample is drawn from a study of blood T cell repertoires in COVID-19. Assay: immunoSEQ multiplex PCR; the TCRdb copy retains only in-frame clones and omits some. In the table there are over 130,000 clones, roughly nine tenths of which are singletons. V gave up 7 bases and J gave up 2 bases; unmatched junction bases: 3. Germline V gene data show CDR1 as SNHLY and CDR2 as FYNNEI. The CDR3 contains 13 residues. Enrolled during active infection, Seattle patients were then followed longitudinally. This chain joins TRBV2 and TRBJ2-7, with 9 positions matching TRBD1. The sample consisted of peripheral blood. This clonotype originated in a human donor with COVID-19, enrolled during active disease. The donor label of this sample is uncertain. The chain's CDR3 is CASNGQGTYEQYF. CDR3 nucleotides: TGTGCCAGCAACGGACAGGGGACCTACGAGCAGTACTTC.